The TCR beta chain described here comes from a study of control samples from healthy donors and cancer patients. This CDR3 comprises 13 residues. Germline CDR1 and CDR2: SQVTM and ANQGSEA. V gave up 4 bases and J gave up 5 bases, with 14 bases separating them. In this sample, this clone turned up a few times. The table came from immunoSEQ multiplex PCR; TCRdb's copy has only in-frame clones and leaves some out. The table includes approximately 150,000 clones, 90% to 95% detected once. This TCR was sampled from a man aged 35 to 55 in good health. V gene TRBV29-1 combines with J gene TRBJ2-5; the D gene could be TRBD1 or TRBD2 (5 bases each). The specimen sequenced was blood. DNA of the CDR3: TGCAGCGTTGGGAGCACGGGGCGCGAGACCCAGTACTTC. Its translation: CSVGSTGRETQYF.